One and the same sample provided the 25 T cell receptor beta chains below, sequenced in a study of fetal regulatory T cell absence and autoimmunity. Sequencing used immunoSEQ multiplex PCR; TCRdb keeps in-frame clones, though not all of them. The sample has around 100,000 clones, roughly 70% seen once. Sequencing was performed on pancreas tissue. The receptor source for this set is a male donor with IPEX syndrome.

This clone has only one observation. The CDR3: CASSSGREQYF. The CDR3 nucleotides are TGTGCCAGCAGCTCCGGCAGGGAGCAGTACTTC. V is TRBV13 and J is TRBJ2-7, with D uncertain. With 4 bases removed from V and 7 bases from J, the gap between germline ends came to 8 bases. The germline CDR1 and CDR2 sequences are PRHDT and FYEKMQ (reference sequence). The CDR3 extends over 11 amino acids.

J is TRBJ2-7 and V is TRBV30; 7 bases match TRBD1. CDR3 length: 11 amino acids. Germline CDR1 and CDR2: GTSNPN and SVGIG (reference sequence). Trimming at V came to 4 bases and at J to 3 bases, leaving 0 bases not matched to a gene. The CDR3 sequence is CAWTGGYEQYF. The CDR3 bases are TGTGCCTGGACAGGGGGCTACGAGCAGTACTTC.

This rearrangement joins TRBV5-6 to TRBJ1-2, with no clear D. CDR1 is SGHDT, CDR2 YYEEEE, per germline. CDR3 length: 15 amino acids. V dropped 0 bases and J dropped 0 bases, with 9 bases sitting between them. The CDR3 sequence: CASSLEWGANYGYTF. CDR3 coding DNA: TGTGCCAGCAGCTTGGAGTGGGGAGCTAACTATGGCTACACCTTC. Full variable domain (outside the CDR3, taken from reference TRBV5-6 and TRBJ1-2): DAGVTQSPTHLIKTRGQQVTLRCSPKSGHDTVSWYQQALGQGPQFIFQYYEEEERQRGNFPDRFSGHQFPNYSSELNVNALLLGDSALYLCASSLEWGANYGYTFGSGTRLTVV.

The genes are TRBV5-1 and TRBJ2-7, with a possible D match to TRBD1 (6 bases). The CDR3 length is 15 residues. V lost 4 bases and J 0 bases, leaving 14 bases between the germline ends. CDR1 and CDR2 (germline): SGHRS, YFSETQ. CDR3: CASSPSRDTSYEQYF. The CDR3 DNA reads as TGCGCCAGCAGCCCTTCCCGGGACACCTCCTACGAGCAGTACTTC. Using reference TRBV5-1 and TRBJ2-7 for the parts outside the CDR3, the full variable domain is KAGVTQTPRYLIKTRGQQVTLSCSPISGHRSVSWYQQTPGQGLQFLFEYFSETQRNKGNFPGRFSGRQFSNSRSEMNVSTLELGDSALYLCASSPSRDTSYEQYFGPGTRLTVT.

This clone was observed a handful of times. The chain couples TRBV5-1 to TRBJ1-2; tentative D call: TRBD1 (5 bases). Germline-derived CDR1 and CDR2 are SGHRS and YFSETQ. CDR3 length equals 12 residues. Trimming removed 0 bases from V and 8 bases from J, with 8 bases in between. CDR3 protein: CASSLAREGYTF. The CDR3 DNA follows: TGCGCCAGCAGCTTGGCCAGGGAGGGCTACACCTTC.

This clone was seen a handful of times. This chain uses TRBV5-4 with TRBJ2-7, with 7 bases lining up with TRBD2. V lost 0 bases, J lost 3 bases, and 3 bases stayed unmatched. CDR3 length: 14 residues. Germline V CDR1 and CDR2: SGHNT, YYREEE (reference sequence). CDR3 coding DNA: TGTGCCAGCAGCTTGGCTGCTAGCGGCTACGAGCAGTACTTC. This encodes CASSLAASGYEQYF.

This clone has a handful of counts. This chain joins TRBV10-3 and TRBJ2-2; either TRBD1 or TRBD2 may supply D (5 bases each). This CDR3 region has 15 residues. In germline, CDR1 is ENHRY, CDR2 SYGVKD. Trimming removed 5 bases from V and 5 bases from J, with 15 bases in between. The CDR3 loop reads CAISLGEGWTGELFF. The CDR3 DNA is TGTGCCATCAGTCTTGGAGAGGGGTGGACCGGGGAGCTGTTTTTT.

The chain links TRBV19 to TRBJ2-1; D is perhaps TRBD2 (5 bases). The CDR3 sequence is 14 residues long. The V end lost 6 bases, the J end lost 4 bases, and 13 bases lay between the germline ends. CDR1 and CDR2 from the germline V gene are LNHDA and SQIVND (reference sequence). In DNA form, the CDR3 reads TGTGCCAGTAGCTCCGTGCAGCGGTACAATGAGCAGTTCTTC. As protein: CASSSVQRYNEQFF.

This clone was counted between two and nine times. The V gene is TRBV5-4, the J gene TRBJ2-5, with 9 nucleotides matching TRBD1. There are 14 residues in the CDR3. Germline V CDR1 and CDR2: SGHNT, YYREEE (reference sequence). J was trimmed by 3 bases and V by 4 bases; bases with no gene match: 4. The CDR3 nucleotides read TGTGCCAGCAGCCCCAGGACAGGGGAAGAGACCCAGTACTTC. Protein product: CASSPRTGEETQYF.

J is TRBJ2-3 and V is TRBV30, with no clear D. Between the trimmed V and J ends, which lost 4 bases and 4 bases, there was a span of 3 bases. The CDR3 sequence is 10 residues long. Germline assignment: CDR1 GTSNPN and CDR2 SVGIG (reference sequence). This CDR3 is CAWNADTQYF. The CDR3 DNA reads as TGTGCCTGGAATGCAGATACGCAGTATTTT.

This clone has just a few counts. The chain has TRBV30 and TRBJ2-1; 11 bases agree with TRBD2. The CDR3 is 15 amino acids. The V gene's germline CDR1 is GTSNPN and CDR2 SVGIG (reference sequence). V dropped 3 bases and J dropped 4; count of bases not matched to a gene: 5. CDR3 region: CAWSTGTSGYNEQFF. The CDR3 region has the DNA TGTGCCTGGAGCACCGGGACTAGCGGATACAATGAGCAGTTCTTC. The full variable domain, its missing parts supplied by reference TRBV30 and TRBJ2-1, is SQTIHQWPATLVQPVGSPLSLECTVEGTSNPNLYWYRQAAGRGLQLLFYSVGIGQISSEVPQNLSASRPQDRQFILSSKKLLLSDSGFYLCAWSTGTSGYNEQFFGPGTRLTVL.

The CDR3 nucleotides read TGTGCCAGCAGCTTAGCGGGAGGGCACAATGAGCAGTTCTTC. Protein: CASSLAGGHNEQFF. J is TRBJ2-1 and V is TRBV7-2, with 7 bases that match TRBD2. The CDR3 contains 14 residues. J lost 5 bases, V lost 0 bases, and 1 base had no gene match. Germline V gene lookup returns CDR1 SGHTA and CDR2 FQGNSA.

This clone has just a few counts. The sample carries other DNA sequences with the same CDR3. V and J are TRBV7-9 and TRBJ1-1, with D hard to call. Germline-derived CDR1 and CDR2 are SEHNR and FQNEAQ (reference sequence). Trimming took off 6 bases at V and 1 base at J, with 3 bases between the two ends. The CDR3 extends over 11 amino acids. CDR3 sequence (DNA): TGTGCCAGCAGGGGGAACACTGAAGCTTTCTTT. Its translation is CASRGNTEAFF.

Only one count was recorded for this clone. The J gene is TRBJ2-5, the V gene TRBV6-6; D is undetermined. CDR1 is MNHNY and CDR2 is SVGAGI in the germline V gene (reference sequence). Trimming stripped 0 bases from V and 1 base from J, with 6 bases between. The CDR3 runs 14 residues. The CDR3 DNA reads as TGTGCCAGCAGTTACTCGAGTGGCCAAGAGACCCAGTACTTC. Translated: CASSYSSGQETQYF.

V and J are TRBV30 and TRBJ2-2; D not certain. V dropped 2 bases and J dropped 1 base, with 11 bases sitting between them. Germline CDR1 GTSNPN, CDR2 SVGIG (reference sequence). CDR3 length: 15 amino acids. The CDR3 DNA reads TGTGCCTGGAGTATACGGCTCCAGAACACCGGGGAGCTGTTTTTT. The encoded protein is CAWSIRLQNTGELFF. Based on the CDR3 plus reference TRBV30 and TRBJ2-2, the full variable domain is SQTIHQWPATLVQPVGSPLSLECTVEGTSNPNLYWYRQAAGRGLQLLFYSVGIGQISSEVPQNLSASRPQDRQFILSSKKLLLSDSGFYLCAWSIRLQNTGELFFGEGSRLTVL.

V gene TRBV5-1 combines with J gene TRBJ2-6; D gene unclear. Trimming took off 2 bases at V and 4 bases at J, with 10 bases between the two ends. The CDR3 is 15 residues long. In germline, CDR1 is SGHRS, CDR2 YFSETQ. CDR3 region: CASSFRPTGANVLTF. DNA of the CDR3: TGCGCCAGCAGCTTCCGCCCGACCGGGGCCAACGTCCTGACTTTC.

The rearrangement links TRBV6-1 to TRBJ2-7, with TRBD1 matching over 8 bases. Unmatched junction bases numbered 14, after V lost 3 bases and J lost 4 bases. Germline CDR1 and CDR2: MNHNS and SASEGT. The CDR3 runs 17 residues. The CDR3 coding sequence is TGTGCCAGCAGTGATAGCGACAGGGGCGCCTTGGGGTACGAGCAGTACTTC. Translated, it gives CASSDSDRGALGYEQYF.

A single count supports this clone. V gene TRBV27 combines with J gene TRBJ2-3; D could derive from TRBD1 or TRBD2 (6 bases each). Germline loops: CDR1 MNHEY, CDR2 SMNVEV (reference sequence). The length of the CDR3 is 18 residues. With 0 bases removed from V and 3 bases from J, the gap between germline ends came to 19 bases. This CDR3 is CASSLSPWRGHGTDTQYF. The DNA of the CDR3 is TGTGCCAGCAGTTTATCGCCCTGGCGGGGACACGGAACAGATACGCAGTATTTT.

This rearrangement joins TRBV6-5 to TRBJ1-4, with 9 bases that match TRBD1. Germline CDR1 and CDR2: MNHEY and SVGAGI. V was pared by 3 bases and J by 8 bases, with 7 bases of the junction left unmatched. The CDR3 is made up of 15 amino acids. DNA of the CDR3: TGTGCCAGCAGTTATTTCCCCGGGACAGGGGAAAAACTGTTTTTT. This translates into CASSYFPGTGEKLFF.

The CDR3 is CASSFGQGGEQYF. The CDR3 DNA is TGTGCCAGCAGTTTCGGGCAGGGGGGCGAGCAGTACTTC. The chain recombines TRBV11-2 with TRBJ2-7, with D possibly matching TRBD1 (7 bases). The CDR3 consists of 13 residues. Looked up from germline, CDR1 is SGHAT and CDR2 is FQNNGV. Trimming stripped 6 bases from V and 6 bases from J, with 15 bases between.

This sequence joins TRBV5-1 and TRBJ1-4; 8 nucleotides align to TRBD1. Per germline, CDR1 SGHRS and CDR2 YFSETQ. The CDR3 is 14 amino acids. V trimming: 4 bases; J trimming: 4 bases; junction bases outside the gene matches: 3. DNA for the CDR3: TGCGCCAGCAGCCTAGGACAGGGTAATGAAAAACTGTTTTTT. Its protein is CASSLGQGNEKLFF.

This clone showed up just a few times. The chain recombines TRBV12-5 with TRBJ1-3, with D perhaps matching TRBD1 (6 bases). CDR1 is LGHNT, CDR2 FRNRAP, per germline. CDR3 length: 15 amino acids. V lost 3 bases and J lost 0, with 9 bases in between. The CDR3 protein is CASGFDRNSGNTIYF. In nucleotides, the CDR3 is TGTGCTAGTGGTTTTGACAGGAACTCTGGAAACACCATATATTTT.

This clone was observed a handful of times. An end of the junction does not agree with germline; a read error may underlie this. The CDR3 is CASSSDDSYGYTF. The DNA of the CDR3 is TGTGCCAGCAGCTCGGACGACAGTTATGGCTACACCTTC. The chain carries TRBV5-1 and TRBJ1-2, with a tentative D call TRBD1 (5 bases). The CDR3 is 13 amino acids. The germline gives CDR1 SGHRS, CDR2 YFSETQ.

V and J are TRBV6-5 and TRBJ2-3; 10 nucleotides agree with TRBD2. The CDR3 loop spans 16 amino acids. Per germline, CDR1 MNHEY and CDR2 SVGAGI. With V trimmed by 0 bases and J by 4 bases, 4 bases remained unmatched. CDR3 amino acids: CASSYSPAGGPDTQYF. The CDR3 DNA sequence: TGTGCCAGCAGTTACTCCCCAGCGGGGGGGCCAGATACGCAGTATTTT.

This rearrangement joins TRBV7-6 to TRBJ2-1; the match to TRBD1 covers 11 bases. The CDR3 length is 15 residues. V lost 5 bases and J lost 8; bases outside the gene matches: 8. CDR1 and CDR2 (germline): SGHVS, FNYEAQ. This chain's CDR3 is CASSPRDRGADEQFF. The CDR3 DNA reads as TGTGCCAGCAGCCCCCGGGACAGGGGGGCGGATGAGCAGTTCTTC.